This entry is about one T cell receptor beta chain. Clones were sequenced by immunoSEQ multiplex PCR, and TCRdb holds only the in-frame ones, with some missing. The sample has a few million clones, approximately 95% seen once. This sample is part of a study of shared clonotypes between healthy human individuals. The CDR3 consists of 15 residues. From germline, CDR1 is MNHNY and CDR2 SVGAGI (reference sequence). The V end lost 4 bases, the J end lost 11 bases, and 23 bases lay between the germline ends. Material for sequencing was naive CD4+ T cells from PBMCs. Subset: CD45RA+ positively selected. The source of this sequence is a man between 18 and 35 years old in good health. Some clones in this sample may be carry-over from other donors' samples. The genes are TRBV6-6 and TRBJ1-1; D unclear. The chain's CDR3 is CASSLHAAGPTGAFF. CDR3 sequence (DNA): TGTGCCAGCAGTTTACACGCCGCAGGCCCCACTGGGGCTTTCTTT.